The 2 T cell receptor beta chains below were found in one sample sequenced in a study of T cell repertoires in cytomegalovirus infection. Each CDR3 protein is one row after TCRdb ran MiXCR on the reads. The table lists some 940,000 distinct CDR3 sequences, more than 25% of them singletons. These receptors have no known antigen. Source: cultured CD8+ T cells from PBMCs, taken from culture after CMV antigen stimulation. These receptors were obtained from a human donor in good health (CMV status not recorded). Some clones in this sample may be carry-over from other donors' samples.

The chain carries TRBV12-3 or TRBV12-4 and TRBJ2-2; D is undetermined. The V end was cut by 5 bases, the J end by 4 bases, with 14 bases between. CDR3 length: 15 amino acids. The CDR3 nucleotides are TGTGCCAGCAGTCCTTTTGGTTTTGGCACCGGGGAGCTGTTTTTT. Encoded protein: CASSPFGFGTGELFF.

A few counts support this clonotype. CDR3 in DNA: TGTGCCAGTTTTTCCCTTCTAGGGACTAGCGGAAACACCGGGGAGCTGTTTTTT. Encoded protein: CASFSLLGTSGNTGELFF. V and J are TRBV19 and TRBJ2-2, with TRBD2 matching 11 bases. From germline, CDR1 is LNHDA and CDR2 SQIVND (reference sequence). Trimming removed 8 bases from V and 2 bases from J; junction bases left unmatched: 13. The CDR3 totals 18 residues.